These T cell receptor beta chains were read from a single sample in a study of T-cell reconstitution after alpha-beta-depleted transplantation in children. A single record per CDR3 protein comes from TCRdb applying MiXCR to the PCR reads. This sample has hundreds of thousands of distinct CDR3 sequences, with roughly a quarter found just once. This specimen consisted of PBMCs, mostly from graft donor cells, obtained 360 days after TCRalphabeta/CD19-depleted stem cell transplant. These receptors were taken from a female patient between 2 and 15 years old who had a stem cell transplant for congenital amegakaryocytic thrombocytopenia, so the T cells may come from the graft donor. The CDR3 runs from the conserved cysteine through the conserved F or W. A D gene is named only where the DNA matches it firmly. For some rows the clone size is stated as once, few or many, or as a class when expanded; others skip it.

j_call: TRBJ2-2; clone_size: few; v_call: TRBV2; d_call: NA; cdr3_nt: TGTGCCAGCACTCGAGTGGGCGATCGGATCGGGGAGCTGTTTTTT; cdr3_aa: CASTRVGDRIGELFF
j_call: TRBJ1-3; clone_size: NA; v_call: TRBV11-2; d_call: TRBD1; cdr3_nt: TGTGCCAGCAGCCCGGGACAGCTGCCTGGAAACACCATATATTTT; cdr3_aa: CASSPGQLPGNTIYF
j_call: TRBJ2-3; clone_size: many; v_call: TRBV29-1; d_call: TRBD1; cdr3_nt: TGCAGCGTAGAGACAGGGGGCGCAGATACGCAGTATTTT; cdr3_aa: CSVETGGADTQYF
j_call: TRBJ2-1; clone_size: NA; v_call: TRBV4-1; d_call: NA; cdr3_nt: TGCGCCAGCAGCCAAGATAGGGTTTGGGGGGACATTTGGTTCTTC; cdr3_aa: CASSQDRVWGDIWFF
j_call: TRBJ1-2; clone_size: few; v_call: TRBV29-1; d_call: TRBD1; cdr3_nt: TGCAGCGTTGAAAAGGCAGGGGGCGGCTACACCTTC; cdr3_aa: CSVEKAGGGYTF
j_call: TRBJ2-5; clone_size: few; v_call: TRBV20-1; d_call: NA; cdr3_nt: TGCAGTGCCGAAGTCTTGCCTTCCTGGGAGACCCAGTACTTC; cdr3_aa: CSAEVLPSWETQYF
j_call: TRBJ2-6; clone_size: few; v_call: TRBV29-1; d_call: NA; cdr3_nt: TGCAGCGTTGCTGAACAGCCCCACATCTCTGGGGCCAACGTCCTGACTTTC; cdr3_aa: CSVAEQPHISGANVLTF
j_call: TRBJ2-5; clone_size: few; v_call: TRBV24-1; d_call: NA; cdr3_nt: TGTGCCACCGGAGGAGAAGAGACCCAGTACTTC; cdr3_aa: CATGGEETQYF
j_call: TRBJ2-1; clone_size: NA; v_call: TRBV13; d_call: TRBD1; cdr3_nt: TGTGCCTGCTGTTTAGTCTTGACAGGGGGCCTGAGTGACAATGAGCAGTTCTTC; cdr3_aa: CACCLVLTGGLSDNEQFF
j_call: TRBJ2-1; clone_size: few; v_call: TRBV5-1; d_call: NA; cdr3_nt: TGCGCCAGCAGCAACCAGGACTTTTCCTACAATGAGCAGTTCTTC; cdr3_aa: CASSNQDFSYNEQFF
j_call: TRBJ1-2; clone_size: few; v_call: TRBV12-3/TRBV12-4; d_call: NA; cdr3_nt: TGTGCCAGCAGTTTCCAGGGGCTGGGCGGCTACACCTTC; cdr3_aa: CASSFQGLGGYTF
j_call: TRBJ1-1; clone_size: many; v_call: TRBV29-1; d_call: NA; cdr3_nt: TGCAGCGTTGGACAGCTGAACACTGAAGCTTTCTTT; cdr3_aa: CSVGQLNTEAFF
j_call: TRBJ1-1; clone_size: NA; v_call: TRBV6-5; d_call: NA; cdr3_nt: TGTGCCAGCACCTACCGGGGGAGGGACACTGAAGCTTTCTTT; cdr3_aa: CASTYRGRDTEAFF
j_call: TRBJ2-5; clone_size: few; v_call: TRBV7-9; d_call: NA; cdr3_nt: TGTGCCAGCAGTCCCAGGGACGGAGAGACCCAGTACTTC; cdr3_aa: CASSPRDGETQYF
j_call: TRBJ1-3; clone_size: NA; v_call: TRBV21-1; d_call: NA; cdr3_nt: TGTGCCAGCAGCTCTAAAGGGGGCAGGGGAAACACCATATATTTT; cdr3_aa: CASSSKGGRGNTIYF
j_call: TRBJ2-7; clone_size: NA; v_call: TRBV28; d_call: NA; cdr3_nt: TGTGCCAGCAGTTTCGGGCAGGGCTATGATGAGCAGTACTTC; cdr3_aa: CASSFGQGYDEQYF
j_call: TRBJ1-2; clone_size: many; v_call: TRBV5-1; d_call: NA; cdr3_nt: TGCGCCAGCAGCTTTGCGGCAAACTATGGCTACACCTTC; cdr3_aa: CASSFAANYGYTF
j_call: TRBJ1-1; clone_size: NA; v_call: TRBV20-1; d_call: NA; cdr3_nt: TGCAGTGCTAGAGATTCTGACAGCATGAACACTGAAGCTTTCTTT; cdr3_aa: CSARDSDSMNTEAFF
j_call: TRBJ2-3; clone_size: few; v_call: TRBV11-2; d_call: TRBD2; cdr3_nt: TGTGCCAGCAGCCCACTACTAGCGGGAGGTGGAGATACGCAGTATTTT; cdr3_aa: CASSPLLAGGGDTQYF
j_call: TRBJ2-5; clone_size: few; v_call: TRBV7-2; d_call: NA; cdr3_nt: TGTGCCAGCAGCTTAGCGCCGACAGGCGCCCAAGAGACCCAGTACTTC; cdr3_aa: CASSLAPTGAQETQYF
j_call: TRBJ2-2; clone_size: NA; v_call: TRBV19; d_call: NA; cdr3_nt: TGTGCCAGTGAGAAAACCGGGGCATCGACCGGGGAGCTGTTTTTT; cdr3_aa: CASEKTGASTGELFF
j_call: TRBJ2-1; clone_size: NA; v_call: TRBV6-5; d_call: TRBD2; cdr3_nt: TGTGCCAGCAGTTACTCGAAGAGCGGGGGGAATGAGCAGTTCTTC; cdr3_aa: CASSYSKSGGNEQFF
j_call: TRBJ2-5; clone_size: NA; v_call: TRBV5-1; d_call: NA; cdr3_nt: TGCGCCAGCAGCTTGAGGCTTTCCCAAGAGACCCAGTACTTC; cdr3_aa: CASSLRLSQETQYF
j_call: TRBJ2-1; clone_size: few; v_call: TRBV7-8; d_call: NA; cdr3_nt: TGTGCCAGCAGCTTCGGATCGAACAATGAGCAGTTCTTC; cdr3_aa: CASSFGSNNEQFF
j_call: TRBJ2-3; clone_size: few; v_call: TRBV30; d_call: TRBD2; cdr3_nt: TGTGCCTGGACCCTTAGGACTAGCGGATCCACAGATACGCAGTTTTTT; cdr3_aa: CAWTLRTSGSTDTQFF
j_call: TRBJ2-3; clone_size: few; v_call: TRBV5-1; d_call: NA; cdr3_nt: TGCGCCAGCAGCTCCGGATACATAGACACAGATACGCAGTATTTT; cdr3_aa: CASSSGYIDTDTQYF
j_call: TRBJ2-3; clone_size: many; v_call: TRBV10-3; d_call: TRBD2; cdr3_nt: TGTGCCATCAGTGTAGCGGGAGGCTTGACAGATACGCAGTATTTT; cdr3_aa: CAISVAGGLTDTQYF
j_call: TRBJ2-3; clone_size: NA; v_call: TRBV24-1; d_call: TRBD1; cdr3_nt: TGTGCCACCACCCCAAATGGACAGGGGGCGTTTGCGGATACGCAGTATTTT; cdr3_aa: CATTPNGQGAFADTQYF
j_call: TRBJ2-3; clone_size: many; v_call: TRBV10-3; d_call: TRBD1; cdr3_nt: TGTGCCATCAGTGAGTCGGCCGGGACAGGGCTTACAGATACGCAGTATTTT; cdr3_aa: CAISESAGTGLTDTQYF
j_call: TRBJ2-7; clone_size: NA; v_call: TRBV13; d_call: NA; cdr3_nt: TGTGCCAGCAGCTTAAATCCCTCCTACGAGCAGTACTTC; cdr3_aa: CASSLNPSYEQYF
j_call: TRBJ1-5; clone_size: NA; v_call: TRBV20-1; d_call: NA; cdr3_nt: TGCAGTGCTAGAGATCAGGGTGACTTTCAGCCCCAGCATTTT; cdr3_aa: CSARDQGDFQPQHF
j_call: TRBJ2-7; clone_size: NA; v_call: TRBV28; d_call: TRBD1; cdr3_nt: TGTGCCAGCAGTTTCCTACAGGGGCCCCAGTACTTC; cdr3_aa: CASSFLQGPQYF
j_call: TRBJ2-1; clone_size: few; v_call: TRBV27; d_call: NA; cdr3_nt: TGTGCCAGCGGGGGGAGCTCCTACAATGAGCAGTTCTTC; cdr3_aa: CASGGSSYNEQFF
j_call: TRBJ2-2; clone_size: NA; v_call: TRBV7-9; d_call: TRBD2; cdr3_nt: TGTGCCAGCAGCTTAGCGTCGAGCGGGGGCCGCACCGGGGAGCTGTTTTTT; cdr3_aa: CASSLASSGGRTGELFF
j_call: TRBJ1-5; clone_size: many; v_call: TRBV2; d_call: NA; cdr3_nt: TGTGCCAGCAGTCAGGGGCCCCGGGGATATCAGCCCCAGCATTTT; cdr3_aa: CASSQGPRGYQPQHF
j_call: TRBJ2-3; clone_size: few; v_call: TRBV7-2; d_call: TRBD2; cdr3_nt: TGTGCCAGCAGCTTAATCCGGACTAGCGGGGCAGATACGCAGTATTTT; cdr3_aa: CASSLIRTSGADTQYF
j_call: TRBJ2-3; clone_size: few; v_call: TRBV27; d_call: TRBD1; cdr3_nt: TGTGCCAGCAGTTTACTGGCAGGGGGACCAGATACGCAGTATTTT; cdr3_aa: CASSLLAGGPDTQYF
j_call: TRBJ2-2; clone_size: many; v_call: TRBV4-1; d_call: NA; cdr3_nt: TGCGCCAGCAGCCTCACGATAGTCGCGAACACCGGGGAGCTGTTTTTT; cdr3_aa: CASSLTIVANTGELFF
j_call: TRBJ2-2; clone_size: NA; v_call: TRBV7-7; d_call: NA; cdr3_nt: TGTGCCAGCAGCTTAGCCCAGGGGAACACCGGGGAGCTGTTTTTT; cdr3_aa: CASSLAQGNTGELFF
j_call: TRBJ2-1; clone_size: NA; v_call: TRBV7-9; d_call: NA; cdr3_nt: TGTGCCAGCAGCTCCGTATTTATCCGGGACGTCCACAATGAGCAGTTCTTC; cdr3_aa: CASSSVFIRDVHNEQFF
j_call: TRBJ1-5; clone_size: NA; v_call: TRBV20-1; d_call: NA; cdr3_nt: TGCAGTGCTAGCGTAGGGGGTGCGAATCAGCCCCAGCATTTT; cdr3_aa: CSASVGGANQPQHF
j_call: TRBJ1-2; clone_size: NA; v_call: TRBV24-1; d_call: NA; cdr3_nt: TGTGCCACCAGTGACCCAGGACAGATCTATGGCTACACCTTC; cdr3_aa: CATSDPGQIYGYTF
j_call: TRBJ2-7; clone_size: NA; v_call: TRBV14; d_call: TRBD2; cdr3_nt: TGTGCCAGCAGCCAGCCGGTAGGGGCTAGCGGGAGCTACGAGCAGTACTTC; cdr3_aa: CASSQPVGASGSYEQYF
j_call: TRBJ2-3; clone_size: NA; v_call: TRBV6-1; d_call: NA; cdr3_nt: TGTGCCAGCGCCGAATCTACTAGCACAGATACGCAGTATTTT; cdr3_aa: CASAESTSTDTQYF
j_call: TRBJ2-3; clone_size: NA; v_call: TRBV12-3/TRBV12-4; d_call: TRBD2; cdr3_nt: TGTGCCAGCAGTTGGCTGGGACTAGCGGGGAGCACAGATACGCAGTATTTT; cdr3_aa: CASSWLGLAGSTDTQYF
j_call: TRBJ1-2; clone_size: NA; v_call: TRBV30; d_call: TRBD1; cdr3_nt: TGTGCCTGGAGCCCCGGGACAGCCTCTAACTATGGCTACACCTTC; cdr3_aa: CAWSPGTASNYGYTF
j_call: TRBJ2-3; clone_size: few; v_call: TRBV9; d_call: NA; cdr3_nt: TGTGCCAGCAGCGTAGGGGCGGAACCTAGCACAGATACGCAGTATTTT; cdr3_aa: CASSVGAEPSTDTQYF